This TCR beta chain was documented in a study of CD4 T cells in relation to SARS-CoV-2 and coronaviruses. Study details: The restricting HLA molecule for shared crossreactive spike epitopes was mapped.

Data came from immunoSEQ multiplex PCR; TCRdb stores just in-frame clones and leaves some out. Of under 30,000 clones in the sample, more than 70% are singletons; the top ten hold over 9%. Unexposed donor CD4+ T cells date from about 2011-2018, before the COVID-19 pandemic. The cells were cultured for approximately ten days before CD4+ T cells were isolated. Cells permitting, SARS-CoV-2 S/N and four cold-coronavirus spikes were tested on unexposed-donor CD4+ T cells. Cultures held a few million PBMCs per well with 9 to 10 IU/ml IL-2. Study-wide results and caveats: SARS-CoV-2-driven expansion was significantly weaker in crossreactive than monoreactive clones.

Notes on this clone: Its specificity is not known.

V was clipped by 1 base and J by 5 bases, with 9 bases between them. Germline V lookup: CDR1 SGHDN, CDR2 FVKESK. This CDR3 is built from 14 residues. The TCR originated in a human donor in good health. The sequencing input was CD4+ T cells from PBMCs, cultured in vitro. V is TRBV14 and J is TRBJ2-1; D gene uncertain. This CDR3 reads CASSQVFRDNEQFF. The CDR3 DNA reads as TGTGCCAGCAGCCAAGTGTTTCGAGACAATGAGCAGTTCTTC. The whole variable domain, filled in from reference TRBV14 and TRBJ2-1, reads EAGVTQFPSHSVIEKGQTVTLRCDPISGHDNLYWYRRVMGKEIKFLLHFVKESKQDESGMPNNRFLAERTGGTYSTLKVQPAELEDSGVYFCASSQVFRDNEQFFGPGTRLTVL.